This entry concerns a single TCR beta chain. Profiled with immunoSEQ multiplex PCR; TCRdb holds only in-frame clones, not every one. The top ten hold about 1.3% of the sample, which has 75,000 to 100,000 clones, 70% to 90% seen once. The data originate from a study of control samples from healthy donors and cancer patients. The clonotype originates from a woman aged 50 to 60 in good health. The sample taken for sequencing was blood.

The CDR3 loop is CASGLGTTGNTIYF. The CDR3 DNA reads as TGTGCTAGTGGTTTGGGGACAACTGGAAACACCATATATTTT. The chain carries TRBV12-5 and TRBJ1-3; D is possibly TRBD1 (5 bases). The CDR3 runs 14 residues. V lost 1 base, J lost 2 bases, and 6 bases lay in between. CDR1 is LGHNT, CDR2 FRNRAP, per germline.